This T cell receptor (beta chain) was profiled in a study of CD8+ T cells in alopecia areata. Study-wide results and caveats: Lesional scalp displayed greater clonality than normal scalp, most notably in alopecia totalis/universalis. In patients, TCRs were shared less clearly than in mice, and HLA may possibly be involved.

cDNA reverse transcribed from extracted RNA served as the sequencing template. TCRdb keeps only in-frame clones here, not all; method: immunoSEQ multiplex PCR. In the table there are around 29,000 clones, 70% to 80% of which are singletons. Germline assignment: CDR1 MNHEY and CDR2 SMNVEV (reference sequence). The CDR3 length is 14 residues. V was trimmed by 7 bases and J by 4 bases, leaving 17 bases between them. Sorting of CD4+ and CD8+ T cells was performed on PBMCs. As concerns this clone: Its antigen is still unknown.

The genes are TRBV27 and TRBJ2-7; D might be TRBD2 (6 bases). This TCR came from a human donor with alopecia areata. Sequenced material: NKG2D-low CD8+ T cells sorted from blood. This CDR3 reads CASTGFNSGYEQYF. The CDR3 DNA follows: TGTGCCAGCACCGGGTTTAATAGCGGATACGAGCAGTACTTC.